The 9 T cell receptor beta chains reported below all come from one sample, sequenced in a study of cytomegalovirus exposure and HLA in healthy donors (dated by TCRdb to 2016 to 2017). Library construction relied on the immunoSEQ multiplex PCR assay. This is the immuneACCESS table as TCRdb keeps it, with only in-frame sequences that have V and J called. A part of the clones is gone; compared with another copy, unresolved V genes explain less than half, and the rest is unexplained. This sample gives 150,000 to 200,000 clones in total; 86% of them show up just once. The ten largest clones represent over 1.3% of the sample. The sample taken for sequencing was PBMCs. The source is a woman aged 18-30 years in good health and CMV-seronegative.

The V gene is TRBV15, the J gene TRBJ2-1, with 7 bases lining up with TRBD1. The CDR3 has 15 amino acids. J lost 9 bases, V lost 0 bases, and 8 bases had no gene match. The V gene's germline CDR1 is LNHNV and CDR2 YYDKDF (reference sequence). DNA of the CDR3: TGTGCCACCAGCAGAGAACCGACAGGGAACGGTGAGCAGTTCTTC. Translating gives CATSREPTGNGEQFF.

V is TRBV5-4 and J is TRBJ2-1; 11 bases fit TRBD2. This CDR3 has 16 amino acids. Germline trimming cut 4 bases from V and 4 bases from J; bases unmatched to any gene: 7. The germline V gene encodes CDR1 SGHNT and CDR2 YYREEE (reference sequence). CDR3 nucleotide sequence: TGTGCCAGCAGCGGACCGGGGACTAGCGGTTACAATGAGCAGTTCTTC. This sequence encodes CASSGPGTSGYNEQFF.

The rearrangement uses TRBV9 and TRBJ2-2, with a tentative D call TRBD2 (6 bases). The V and J ends lost 0 bases and 3 bases respectively, with 21 bases between them. In germline, CDR1 is SGDLS, CDR2 YYNGEE. The CDR3 is 19 amino acids. The CDR3, as DNA: TGTGCCAGCAGCGTAGCTGTGACTAGAGTGGGAGTGGACACCGGGGAGCTGTTTTTT. Translating it yields CASSVAVTRVGVDTGELFF.

The chain joins TRBV6-6 to TRBJ2-1; 13 bases map to TRBD2. V trimming: 6 bases; J trimming: 5 bases; junction bases outside the gene matches: 4. CDR1 is MNHNY, CDR2 SVGAGI, per germline (reference sequence). The CDR3 sequence is 15 residues long. Here the CDR3 DNA reads TGTGCCAGCAGACCGGGACTAGCGGGACACAATGAGCAGTTCTTC. This encodes CASRPGLAGHNEQFF.

CDR3 sequence reads: CASSSGTETYNEQFF. DNA of the CDR3: TGCGCCAGCAGCTCCGGGACAGAGACATACAATGAGCAGTTCTTC. This chain links TRBV5-1 with TRBJ2-1; 7 bases are shared with TRBD1. There are 15 residues in the CDR3. Germline V CDR1 and CDR2: SGHRS, YFSETQ. The trim removed 3 bases at V and 4 bases at J, leaving 7 bases unmatched.

This sequence joins TRBV27 and TRBJ1-1, with 9 bases fitting TRBD1. V shed 6 bases and J 2 bases; nucleotides not matched to a gene: 10. CDR1 and CDR2 from the germline V gene are MNHEY and SMNVEV (reference sequence). This CDR3 is built from 16 residues. CDR3 sequence: CASRNGQGRSNTEAFF. The DNA for the CDR3 is TGTGCCAGCAGAAACGGACAGGGGCGATCTAACACTGAAGCTTTCTTT.

J is TRBJ1-1 and V is TRBV4-1, with D tentatively TRBD1 (5 bases). Germline V gene sequence: CDR1 MGHRA, CDR2 YSYEKL. This CDR3 comprises 11 residues. This CDR3 is CAFGGDTEAFF. The CDR3, as DNA: TGCGCGTTTGGAGGGGACACTGAAGCTTTCTTT.

The chain uses TRBV11-1 and TRBJ1-1; D unclear. This CDR3 has 15 amino acids. Deletions cut 2 bases from V and 4 bases from J, with 14 bases between. Germline values: CDR1 SGHAT, CDR2 FQDESV (reference sequence). The CDR3 protein is CASSLFRGQATEAFF. The CDR3 DNA reads as TGTGCCAGCAGCTTATTCCGGGGTCAGGCCACTGAAGCTTTCTTT.

The gene calls are TRBV5-6 and TRBJ2-1, with TRBD2 matching 7 bases. This CDR3 has 15 amino acids. J lost 1 base, V lost 4 bases, and 5 bases had no gene match. Germline V gives CDR1 SGHDT, CDR2 YYEEEE. The CDR3 DNA reads TGTGCCAGCAGCCTCGGGACTAAATCCTACAATGAGCAGTTCTTC. It codes for CASSLGTKSYNEQFF.